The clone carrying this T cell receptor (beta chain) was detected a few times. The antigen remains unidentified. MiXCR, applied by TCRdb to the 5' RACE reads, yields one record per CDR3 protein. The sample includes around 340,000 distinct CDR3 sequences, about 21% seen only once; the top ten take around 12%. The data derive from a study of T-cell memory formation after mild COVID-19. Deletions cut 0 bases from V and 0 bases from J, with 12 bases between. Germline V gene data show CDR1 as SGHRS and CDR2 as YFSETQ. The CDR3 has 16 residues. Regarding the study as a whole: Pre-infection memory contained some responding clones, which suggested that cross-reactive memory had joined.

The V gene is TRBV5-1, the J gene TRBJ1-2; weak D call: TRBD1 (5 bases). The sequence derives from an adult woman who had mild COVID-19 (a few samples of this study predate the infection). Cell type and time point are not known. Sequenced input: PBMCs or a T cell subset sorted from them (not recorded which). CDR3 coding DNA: TGCGCCAGCAGCTTGGTGGGACCAGTAGCTAACTATGGCTACACCTTC. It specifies CASSLVGPVANYGYTF.